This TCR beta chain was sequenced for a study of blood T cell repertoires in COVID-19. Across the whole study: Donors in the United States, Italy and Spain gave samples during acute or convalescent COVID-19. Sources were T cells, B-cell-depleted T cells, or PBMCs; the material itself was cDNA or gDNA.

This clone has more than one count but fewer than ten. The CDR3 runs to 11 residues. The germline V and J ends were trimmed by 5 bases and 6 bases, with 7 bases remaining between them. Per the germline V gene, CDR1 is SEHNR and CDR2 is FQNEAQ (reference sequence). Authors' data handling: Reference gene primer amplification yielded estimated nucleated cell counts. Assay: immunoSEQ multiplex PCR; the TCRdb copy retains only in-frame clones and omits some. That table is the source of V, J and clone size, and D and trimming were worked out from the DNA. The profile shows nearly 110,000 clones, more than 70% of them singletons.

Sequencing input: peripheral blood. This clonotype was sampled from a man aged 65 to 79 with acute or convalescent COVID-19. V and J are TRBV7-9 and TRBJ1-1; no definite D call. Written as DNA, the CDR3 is TGTGCCAGCAGCAGCGCACCTGAAGCTTTCTTT. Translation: CASSSAPEAFF.